Listed below are T cell receptor beta chains from one sample, sequenced in a study of blood T cell repertoires in COVID-19. Profiled with immunoSEQ multiplex PCR; TCRdb holds only in-frame clones, not every one. The sample lists 250,000 to 300,000 clones, around 81% seen once, with roughly 3.1% in the top ten. Sequencing used PBMCs or T cells enriched from blood (not recorded which). Receptors originate from a man aged 45-65 years who had recovered from COVID-19. Each CDR3 is given with its conserved first and last residue. D genes are given only for firm matches. Clone size is shown for a subset of rows, as once, few, many or a class of expanded clone.

NA	TRBV11-2	NA	TRBJ2-5	CASSHGETQYF	TGTGCCAGCAGCCACGGAGAGACCCAGTACTTC
NA	TRBV7-2	NA	TRBJ1-6	CASSLALDTVYNSPLHF	TGTGCCAGCAGCTTAGCGCTGGACACAGTATATAATTCACCCCTCCACTTT
NA	TRBV24-1	TRBD1	TRBJ1-5	CATSPPGQAPWQPQHF	TGTGCCACCAGTCCGCCCGGACAGGCACCCTGGCAGCCCCAGCATTTT
NA	TRBV11-2	TRBD1	TRBJ2-2	CASSLLTGGSLVGELFF	TGTGCCAGCAGCTTACTCACAGGGGGCAGCTTAGTCGGGGAGCTGTTTTTT
NA	TRBV7-8	TRBD2	TRBJ2-4	CASSPRTSGRRTKNIQYF	TGTGCCAGCAGCCCCCGCACTAGCGGGAGGAGAACCAAAAACATTCAGTACTTC
NA	TRBV3-1/TRBV3-2	TRBD2	TRBJ2-1	CASRKNSGGAYNEQFF	TGTGCCAGCAGAAAGAATAGCGGGGGAGCCTACAATGAGCAGTTCTTC
NA	TRBV7-4	TRBD2	TRBJ2-7	CASSLRAGTSGIIYEQYF	TGTGCCAGCAGCTTAAGGGCAGGGACTAGCGGGATAATATACGAGCAGTACTTC
NA	TRBV3-1/TRBV3-2	NA	TRBJ1-5	CAIWGGASNQPQHF	TGTGCCATCTGGGGGGGAGCTTCCAATCAGCCCCAGCATTTT
NA	TRBV12-3/TRBV12-4	NA	TRBJ1-2	CASTQTVNYGYTF	TGTGCCAGCACTCAGACAGTTAACTATGGCTACACCTTC
NA	TRBV2	NA	TRBJ2-2	CASTNRAGLGTGELFF	TGTGCCAGCACTAATCGGGCAGGGCTGGGCACCGGGGAGCTGTTTTTT
NA	TRBV18	NA	TRBJ1-3	CASSHGTVGSGNTIYF	TGTGCCAGCTCCCACGGTACGGTCGGCTCTGGAAACACCATATATTTT
NA	TRBV30	NA	TRBJ2-5	CAWSVRGAGAQYF	TGTGCCTGGAGTGTTCGGGGGGCCGGGGCCCAGTACTTC
once	TRBV7-2	NA	TRBJ1-4	CASSFSGPRNEKLFF	TGTGCCAGCAGCTTTTCTGGGCCCCGTAATGAAAAACTGTTTTTT
NA	TRBV11-3	TRBD1	TRBJ1-2	CASSPDGGQGAYGYTF	TGTGCCAGCAGCCCAGACGGGGGACAGGGGGCTTACGGCTACACCTTC
NA	TRBV9	NA	TRBJ2-7	CASSVGVEQYF	TGTGCCAGCAGCGTAGGAGTCGAGCAGTACTTC
NA	TRBV29-1	NA	TRBJ2-2	CSAGSQGLRTGELFF	TGCAGCGCCGGAAGTCAGGGGTTGAGAACCGGGGAGCTGTTTTTT
NA	TRBV7-2	TRBD2	TRBJ2-4	CASSLVVTSGGYKNIQYF	TGTGCCAGCAGCTTAGTAGTGACTAGCGGGGGGTACAAAAACATTCAGTACTTC
NA	TRBV29-1	NA	TRBJ2-1	CSVLTQNLAPTYNEQFF	TGCAGCGTTCTGACCCAAAATCTAGCGCCGACCTACAATGAGCAGTTCTTC
NA	TRBV28	TRBD1	TRBJ2-6	CASSPLKDRGRVEASGANVLTF	TGTGCCAGCAGCCCACTTAAGGACAGGGGAAGGGTGGAAGCCTCTGGGGCCAACGTCCTGACTTTC
NA	TRBV9	NA	TRBJ2-1	CASSANPVGLNEQFF	TGTGCCAGCAGCGCGAATCCCGTGGGACTCAATGAGCAGTTCTTC
NA	TRBV10-3	NA	TRBJ2-3	CAISEETGYTDTQYF	TGTGCCATCAGTGAGGAGACAGGATACACAGATACGCAGTATTTT
NA	TRBV5-6	NA	TRBJ1-6	CASSLTGSVNSPLHF	TGTGCCAGCAGCTTGACGGGTTCCGTTAATTCACCCCTCCACTTT
NA	TRBV19	NA	TRBJ2-3	CASSIQVSSTDTQYF	TGTGCCAGTAGTATCCAGGTTTCTAGCACAGATACGCAGTATTTT
NA	TRBV27	TRBD1	TRBJ1-2	CASSLQGAGGYTF	TGTGCCAGCAGCCTACAGGGGGCGGGGGGCTACACCTTC
NA	TRBV27	NA	TRBJ1-2	CASSFQGINYGYTF	TGTGCCAGCAGTTTTCAGGGGATAAACTATGGCTACACCTTC
NA	TRBV9	NA	TRBJ2-2	CASSGGHRVGNTGELFF	TGTGCCAGCAGCGGGGGTCACAGGGTTGGGAACACCGGGGAGCTGTTTTTT
NA	TRBV3-1/TRBV3-2	NA	TRBJ2-5	CASSQFLDSEETQYF	TGTGCCAGCAGCCAATTTTTGGACAGCGAAGAGACCCAGTACTTC
many	TRBV19	NA	TRBJ1-5	CASSIEFTSNQPQHF	TGTGCCAGTAGTATAGAGTTCACAAGCAATCAGCCCCAGCATTTT
once	TRBV5-5	NA	TRBJ1-5	CASSPGQRYSNQPQHF	TGTGCCAGCAGCCCCGGACAGCGATATAGCAATCAGCCCCAGCATTTT
NA	TRBV19	NA	TRBJ1-2	CASSRSTIYGYTF	TGTGCCAGTAGTAGGTCGACTATCTATGGCTACACCTTC
NA	TRBV11-2	NA	TRBJ2-3	CASSPLTGGVGTDTQYF	TGTGCCAGCAGCCCACTAACCGGCGGGGTAGGCACAGATACGCAGTATTTT
NA	TRBV5-5	NA	TRBJ2-2	CASGRIGNTGELFF	TGTGCCAGCGGGCGCATCGGCAACACCGGGGAGCTGTTTTTT
NA	TRBV7-9	NA	TRBJ1-1	CASSWGQDLNTEAFF	TGTGCCAGCAGCTGGGGGCAGGACTTAAACACTGAAGCTTTCTTT
NA	TRBV28	NA	TRBJ1-5	CASSSDITKHF	TGTGCCAGCAGTTCCGACATCACCAAGCATTTT
few	TRBV5-1	TRBD1	TRBJ2-3	CASSLRTGATDTQYF	TGCGCCAGCAGCTTGAGGACAGGAGCCACAGATACGCAGTATTTT
NA	TRBV11-3	NA	TRBJ2-1	CASSLFGQSHNEQFF	TGTGCCAGCAGCTTATTTGGACAGTCCCACAATGAGCAGTTCTTC
NA	TRBV10-3	NA	TRBJ1-1	CAIGQSTEAFF	TGTGCCATCGGACAGAGCACTGAAGCTTTCTTT
NA	TRBV19	TRBD1	TRBJ1-5	CASSSMGTGGGQPQHF	TGTGCCAGTAGTTCTATGGGGACAGGGGGCGGTCAGCCCCAGCATTTT
NA	TRBV7-2	NA	TRBJ2-2	CASSGTGELFF	TGTGCCAGCTCAGGGACCGGGGAGCTGTTTTTT
NA	TRBV30	NA	TRBJ1-4	CAWSIRSPNEKLFF	TGTGCCTGGAGTATTAGAAGTCCAAATGAAAAACTGTTTTTT
NA	TRBV18	NA	TRBJ2-1	CASSPGSSYNEQFF	TGTGCCAGCTCACCGGGCAGTTCCTACAATGAGCAGTTCTTC
NA	TRBV7-3	NA	TRBJ2-1	CASSMGQVGDEQFF	TGTGCCAGCAGCATGGGACAAGTGGGCGATGAGCAGTTCTTC
NA	TRBV28	NA	TRBJ2-5	CASSFQGRGFKTQYF	TGTGCCAGCAGTTTCCAGGGGCGTGGGTTTAAGACCCAGTACTTC
NA	TRBV19	TRBD1	TRBJ2-3	CASSTRQGAGSDTQYF	TGTGCCAGTAGTACTCGACAGGGGGCTGGGTCGGATACGCAGTATTTT
NA	TRBV10-3	TRBD1	TRBJ2-3	CAISEWTGTTDTQYF	TGTGCCATCAGTGAGTGGACAGGTACCACAGATACGCAGTATTTT
NA	TRBV11-2	NA	TRBJ1-1	CASSTREWGTEAFF	TGTGCCAGCAGCACCAGGGAATGGGGCACTGAAGCTTTCTTT
NA	TRBV7-9	NA	TRBJ2-7	CASSLDTGSHEQYF	TGTGCCAGCAGCTTAGATACAGGGAGCCACGAGCAGTACTTC
NA	TRBV5-1	NA	TRBJ1-2	CASSRGTSNYGYTF	TGCGCCAGCAGCCGGGGGACGTCTAACTATGGCTACACCTTC
NA	TRBV5-4	TRBD1	TRBJ1-1	CASSLSGVGQGNTEAFF	TGTGCCAGCAGCTTGTCTGGCGTCGGACAGGGGAACACTGAAGCTTTCTTT
NA	TRBV5-1	NA	TRBJ2-2	CASSGRIPKNTGELFF	TGCGCCAGCAGCGGGCGAATTCCCAAAAACACCGGGGAGCTGTTTTTT
NA	TRBV10-2	TRBD1	TRBJ1-1	CASRRDSMNTEAFF	TGCGCCAGCAGGCGGGACAGCATGAACACTGAAGCTTTCTTT
once	TRBV12-3/TRBV12-4	NA	TRBJ2-3	CASSLRETDTQYF	TGTGCCAGCAGTTTGAGGGAAACAGATACGCAGTATTTT
NA	TRBV2	NA	TRBJ1-4	CASSPISTNEKLFF	TGTGCCAGCAGTCCTATATCAACTAATGAAAAACTGTTTTTT
NA	TRBV9	NA	TRBJ1-5	CASSGGQMGQPQHF	TGTGCCAGCAGCGGGGGACAAATGGGTCAGCCCCAGCATTTT
NA	TRBV3-1/TRBV3-2	NA	TRBJ1-5	CASSQESGYREYSNQPQHF	TGTGCCAGCAGCCAAGAATCAGGGTATAGGGAATATAGCAATCAGCCCCAGCATTTT